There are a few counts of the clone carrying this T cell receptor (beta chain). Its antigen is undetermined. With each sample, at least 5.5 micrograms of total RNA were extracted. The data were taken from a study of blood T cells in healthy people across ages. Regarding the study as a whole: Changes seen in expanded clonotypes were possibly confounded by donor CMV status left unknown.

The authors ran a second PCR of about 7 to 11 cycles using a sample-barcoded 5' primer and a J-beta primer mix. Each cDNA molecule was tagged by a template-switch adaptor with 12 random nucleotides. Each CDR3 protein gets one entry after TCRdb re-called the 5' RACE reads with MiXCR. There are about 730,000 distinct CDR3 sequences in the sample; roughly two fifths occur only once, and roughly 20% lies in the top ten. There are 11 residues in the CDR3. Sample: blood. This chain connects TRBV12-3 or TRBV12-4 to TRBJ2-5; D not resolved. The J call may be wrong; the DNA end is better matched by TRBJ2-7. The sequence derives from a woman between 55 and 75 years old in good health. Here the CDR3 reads CASSFRDEQYF. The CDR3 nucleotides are TGTGCCAGCAGTTTTAGAGACGAGCAGTACTTC.